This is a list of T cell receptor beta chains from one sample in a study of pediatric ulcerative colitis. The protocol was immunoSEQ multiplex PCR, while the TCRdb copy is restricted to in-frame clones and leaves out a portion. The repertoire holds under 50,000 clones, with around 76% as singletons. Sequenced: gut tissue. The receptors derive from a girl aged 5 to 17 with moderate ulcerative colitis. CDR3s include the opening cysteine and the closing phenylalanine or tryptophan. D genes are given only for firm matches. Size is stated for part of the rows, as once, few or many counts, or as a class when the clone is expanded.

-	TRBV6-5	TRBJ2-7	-	TGTGCCAGCAGTAAGGACAGAACCGGCGAGCAGTACTTC	CASSKDRTGEQYF
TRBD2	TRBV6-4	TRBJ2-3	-	TGTGCCAGCAGTGACACTAGCGGGGCAGATACGCAGTATTTT	CASSDTSGADTQYF
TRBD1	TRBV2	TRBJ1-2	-	TGTGCCAGCAGTGCACTAAGTCCCGGGACAGGGTCATATGGCTACACCTTC	CASSALSPGTGSYGYTF
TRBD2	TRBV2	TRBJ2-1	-	TGTGCCAGCAGAGCCGGGACTAGCGGGTTTAATGAGCAGTTCTTC	CASRAGTSGFNEQFF
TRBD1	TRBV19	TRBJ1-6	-	TGTGCCAGTAGAATTGGACAGGGTGGAAATTCACCCCTCCACTTT	CASRIGQGGNSPLHF
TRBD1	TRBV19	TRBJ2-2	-	TGTGCCAGTACCGCACGTGATAAACAGGGGGCCGGGGAGCTGTTTTTT	CASTARDKQGAGELFF
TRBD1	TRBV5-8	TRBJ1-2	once	TGTGCCAGCAGCCCAAGGGACAGGGGGCAAAAAAATCTCTATGGCTACACCTTC	CASSPRDRGQKNLYGYTF
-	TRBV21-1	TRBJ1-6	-	TGTGCCAGCAGCAAAGAAGGGGGTACCTGGGCCTCACCCCTCCACTTT	CASSKEGGTWASPLHF
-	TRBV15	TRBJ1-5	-	TGTGCCACCAGCAGAGACAGACTTAGCAATCAGCCCCAGCATTTT	CATSRDRLSNQPQHF
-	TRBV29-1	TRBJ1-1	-	TGCAGCGTTGAAGCGCGGGGGAAGAACACTGAAGCTTTCTTT	CSVEARGKNTEAFF
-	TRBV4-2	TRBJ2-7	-	TGTGCCAGCAGCCAAGATTTATACGAGCAGTACTTC	CASSQDLYEQYF
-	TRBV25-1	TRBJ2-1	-	TGTGCCAGCAGTGAATTCTGGGGGGACTACAATGAGCAGTTCTTC	CASSEFWGDYNEQFF